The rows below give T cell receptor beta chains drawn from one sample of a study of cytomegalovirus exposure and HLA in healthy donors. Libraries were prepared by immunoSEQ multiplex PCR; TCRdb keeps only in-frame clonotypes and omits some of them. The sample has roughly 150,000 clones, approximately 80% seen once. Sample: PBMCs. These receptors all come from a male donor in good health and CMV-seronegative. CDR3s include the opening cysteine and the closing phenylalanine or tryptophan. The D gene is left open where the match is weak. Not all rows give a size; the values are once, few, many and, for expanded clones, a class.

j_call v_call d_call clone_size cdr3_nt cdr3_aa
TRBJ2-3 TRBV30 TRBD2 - TGTGCCTGGTTCGGGAGGGCGAGGCACACAGATACGCAGTATTTT CAWFGRARHTDTQYF
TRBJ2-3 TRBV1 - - TGCACCAGCAGCCTCGGACTAGCGCCCCAGTATTTT CTSSLGLAPQYF
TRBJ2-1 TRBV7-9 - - TGTGCCAGCAGCTTTGGACTTTACAATGAGCAGTTCTTC CASSFGLYNEQFF
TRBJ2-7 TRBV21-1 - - TGTGCCAGCAGCGCGGACCCAGACAGCCCCTACGAGCAGTACTTC CASSADPDSPYEQYF
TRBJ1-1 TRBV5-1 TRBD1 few TGCGCCAGCAGCCTCCGGACAGGGACGAACACTGAAGCTTTCTTT CASSLRTGTNTEAFF
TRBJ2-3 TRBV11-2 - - TGTGCCAGCAGCTTAGTACCCGGGGTTCCAGATACGCAGTATTTT CASSLVPGVPDTQYF
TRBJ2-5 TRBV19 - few TGTGCCAGTAGTATCGGGTTCTTTGGGCAAGAGACCCAGTACTTC CASSIGFFGQETQYF
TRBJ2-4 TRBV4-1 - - TGCGCCAGCAGCCAGGGAAGGGACTTGCTAGCCAAAAACATTCAGTACTTC CASSQGRDLLAKNIQYF
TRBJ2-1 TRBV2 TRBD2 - TGTGCCAGCCATACCCACACGGGGGGGCCCGAGAACAATGAGCAGTTCTTC CASHTHTGGPENNEQFF
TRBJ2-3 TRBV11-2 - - TGTGCCAGCAGCTGGGGGATAGCGGGCACAGATACGCAGTATTTT CASSWGIAGTDTQYF
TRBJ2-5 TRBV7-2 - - TGTGCCAGCACCACAGGGGGTAGCGGGGAGACCCAGTACTTC CASTTGGSGETQYF
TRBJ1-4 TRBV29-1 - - TGCAGCGGACAGGTTGGGGGTAATGAAAAACTGTTTTTT CSGQVGGNEKLFF
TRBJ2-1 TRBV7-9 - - TGTGCCAGCAGCCCTAAACGGAGAGTCGACAATGAGCAGTTCTTC CASSPKRRVDNEQFF
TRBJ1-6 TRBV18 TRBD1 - TGTGCCAGCTCACCAGTTTTTCAGGGGGTGGATCGTGGGAATTCACCCCTCCACTTT CASSPVFQGVDRGNSPLHF
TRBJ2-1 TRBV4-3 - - TGCGCCAGCAGCCAAACTAGTTCCTACAATGAGCAGTTCTTC CASSQTSSYNEQFF
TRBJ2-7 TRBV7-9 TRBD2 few TGTGCCAGCAGCCAATTCACTAGCGGGAGGTTTTACGAGCAGTACTTC CASSQFTSGRFYEQYF
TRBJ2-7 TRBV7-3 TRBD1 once TGTGCCAGCAGCACCCAACAGGGGGGCCTCTACGAGCAGTACTTC CASSTQQGGLYEQYF
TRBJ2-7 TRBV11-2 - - TGTGCCAGCACCGAGTCCCTGAGCTCCTACGAGCAGTACTTC CASTESLSSYEQYF
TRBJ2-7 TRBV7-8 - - TGTGCCAGCAGCTTAGAATCCCAATCCGAGCAGTACTTC CASSLESQSEQYF
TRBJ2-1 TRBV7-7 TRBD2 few TGTGCTAGCAGCCAGTTCCCTAGCGGAATGTTCTTC CASSQFPSGMFF
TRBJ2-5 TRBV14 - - TGTGCCAGCAGCCACCTCCTTGGTGGAACTAGCCCCCAAGAGACCCAGTACTTC CASSHLLGGTSPQETQYF
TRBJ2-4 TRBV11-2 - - TGTGCCAGCAGCTTATTGCGGGCTCCGCTAGCCAAAAACATTCAGTACTTC CASSLLRAPLAKNIQYF
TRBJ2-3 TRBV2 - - TGTGCCAGCACCAAACCGCCTAGGGGTAATACGCAGTATTTT CASTKPPRGNTQYF
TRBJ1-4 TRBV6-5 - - TGTGCCAGCATGGTCAGGGCAGCAACTAATGAAAAACTGTTTTTT CASMVRAATNEKLFF
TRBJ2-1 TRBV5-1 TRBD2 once TGCGCCAGCAGCTCCTTGGCGGGAGCTTACAATGAGCAGTTCTTC CASSSLAGAYNEQFF
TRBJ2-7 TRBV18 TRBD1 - TGTGCCAGCTCACCAGGACAGGGGGCGACCGAGCAGTACTTC CASSPGQGATEQYF
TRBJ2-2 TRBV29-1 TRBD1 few TGCAGCGTTATTACAGGGGGTATTACCGGGGAGCTGTTTTTT CSVITGGITGELFF
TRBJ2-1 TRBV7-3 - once TGTGCCAGCAGCTCGGAGGCTGACTACAATGAGCAGTTCTTC CASSSEADYNEQFF
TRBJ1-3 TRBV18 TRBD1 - TGTGCCAGCTCACCAGGGACAGGCTCCGGAAACACCATATATTTT CASSPGTGSGNTIYF
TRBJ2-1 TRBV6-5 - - TGTGCCAGCAGTGCCGGGGGGCTAGGGGGAAATGAGCAGTTCTTC CASSAGGLGGNEQFF
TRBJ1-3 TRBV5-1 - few TGCGCCAGCAGCTCTACAGGGCTCTCTGGAAACACCATATATTTT CASSSTGLSGNTIYF
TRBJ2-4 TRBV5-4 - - TGTGCCAGCAGCTACCCAGGGGCGGAAAACATTCAGTACTTC CASSYPGAENIQYF
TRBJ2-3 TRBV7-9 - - TGTGCCAGCAGTTCAGAGCGGAGCACAGATACGCAGTATTTT CASSSERSTDTQYF
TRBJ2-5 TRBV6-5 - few TGTGCCAGCAGGAGGGTTCAAGAGACCCAGTACTTC CASRRVQETQYF
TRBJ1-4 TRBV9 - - TGTGCCAGCAGCGTAGGTGACAGGTGGGGTGAAAAACTGTTTTTT CASSVGDRWGEKLFF
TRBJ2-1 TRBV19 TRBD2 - TGTGCCAGTACTGGGACTAGCGGGAGAGTTGGAAATGAGCAGTTCTTC CASTGTSGRVGNEQFF
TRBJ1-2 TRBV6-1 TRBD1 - TGTGCCAGCAGAACCGGGACAGGGAGGGGCTACACCTTC CASRTGTGRGYTF
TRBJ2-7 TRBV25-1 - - TGTGCCAGCAGTGGGAGGAACTCCTACGAGCAGTACTTC CASSGRNSYEQYF
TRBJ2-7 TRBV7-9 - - TGTGCCAGCAGCTTAGCCTTTACTGTAGGAGTATACGAGCAGTACTTC CASSLAFTVGVYEQYF
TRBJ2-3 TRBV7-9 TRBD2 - TGTGCCAGCAGGGGGACTAGCGGGGCTAGCACAGATACGCAGTATTTT CASRGTSGASTDTQYF